The 29 T cell receptor beta chains in this list originate from one sample, sequenced in a study of CD8+ T cells in alopecia areata. RNA was extracted and reverse transcribed into cDNA as the sequencing template. The repertoire was sequenced with immunoSEQ multiplex PCR; TCRdb's copy has only in-frame clones and lacks some. The sample contains 90,000 to 130,000 clones, less than 75% of which appear only once. Stated treatment: oral pan-JAK inhibitor, 5-10 mg twice daily. Sequences were derived from CD8+ T cells sorted from blood, sampled at week 24, from a patient treated with tofacitinib. All receptors derive from a human donor with alopecia areata.

In the case of this clone: Within the sample, other DNA sequences also encode this same CDR3. The chain combines TRBV5-6 with TRBJ1-6; TRBD1 agrees at 8 bases. V trimming: 4 bases; J trimming: 10 bases; junction bases outside the gene matches: 4. The length of the CDR3 is 13 residues. Germline V CDR1 and CDR2: SGHDT, YYEEEE. CDR3 bases: TGTGCCAGCAGCCTGGACAGGGAATCACCCCTCCACTTT. Amino acids: CASSLDRESPLHF.

Regarding this clone: The junction does not match germline at one end; this may be a read error. This chain joins TRBV15 and TRBJ1-1; 7 bases match TRBD1. Germline loops: CDR1 LNHNV, CDR2 YYDKDF (reference sequence). The CDR3 is 14 residues long. CDR3 residues: CAARQGGENTEAFF. In nucleotides, the CDR3 is TGTGCCGCCAGACAGGGAGGGGAGAACACTGAAGCTTTCTTT. The full variable domain, completed using reference TRBV15 and TRBJ1-1, is DAMVIQNPRYQVTQFGKPVTLSCSQTLNHNVMYWYQQKSSQAPKLLFHYYDKDFNNEADTPDNFQSRRPNTSFCFLDIRSPGLGDTAMYLCAARQGGENTEAFFGQGTRLTVV.

This clone was picked up a small number of times. This sequence joins TRBV18 and TRBJ2-5; a possible D gene is TRBD2 (5 bases). This CDR3 has 14 residues. The germline V and J ends were trimmed by 3 bases and 1 base, with 9 bases remaining between them. Per the germline V gene, CDR1 is KGHSH and CDR2 is LQKENI. CDR3 sequence: CASSPTTPQETQYF. CDR3 nucleotide sequence: TGTGCCAGCTCACCGACTACCCCCCAAGAGACCCAGTACTTC.

The V call is TRBV27, the J call TRBJ2-7; TRBD1 aligns across 7 bases. The CDR3 spans 15 residues. Germline V CDR1 and CDR2: MNHEY, SMNVEV (reference sequence). The V and J ends lost 0 bases and 2 bases, in that order; junction bases with no gene match: 4. In DNA, the CDR3 is TGTGCCAGCAGTTTATCGACAGGGAGTACCTACGAGCAGTACTTC. It yields the protein CASSLSTGSTYEQYF.

DNA for the CDR3: TGTGCCTGGAGTCAGGATTCCTCTGGAAACACCATATATTTT. The encoded protein is CAWSQDSSGNTIYF. This chain joins TRBV30 and TRBJ1-3; D gene ambiguous. With 2 bases removed from V and 0 bases from J, the gap between germline ends came to 8 bases. Per germline, CDR1 GTSNPN and CDR2 SVGIG (reference sequence). This CDR3 spans 14 amino acids.

This clone was detected a few times. The rearrangement uses TRBV29-1 and TRBJ1-1; a weak D match, TRBD1 (5 bases). CDR3 size: 14 residues. Trimming took 5 bases from V and 3 from J, leaving 16 bases between them. Per the germline V gene, CDR1 is SQVTM and CDR2 is ANQGSEA. As DNA, the CDR3 is TGCAGCGTTTTGGCCGGGGCCCCCGACACTGAAGCTTTCTTT. The encoded protein is CSVLAGAPDTEAFF.

This clone came up once. The chain couples TRBV30 to TRBJ1-6; no clear D gene. V gave up 3 bases and J gave up 10 bases, with 10 bases separating them. The CDR3 spans 12 residues. Germline CDR1 reads GTSNPN; CDR2 reads SVGIG (reference sequence). The CDR3: CAWRPEGSPLHF. The CDR3 DNA sequence: TGTGCCTGGAGACCCGAGGGCTCACCCCTCCACTTT.

This clone was recorded a few times. The chain uses TRBV5-4 and TRBJ1-6, with 8 bases matching TRBD1. CDR1 and CDR2 from the germline V gene are SGHNT and YYREEE (reference sequence). Unmatched junction bases numbered 6, after V lost 0 bases and J lost 7 bases. This CDR3 has 16 residues. CDR3 DNA sequence: TGTGCCAGCAGCTTGGACAGGGGGTTTGGGAATTCACCCCTCCACTTT. This sequence encodes CASSLDRGFGNSPLHF.

This clone came up a few times. V gene TRBV6-5 combines with J gene TRBJ1-2, with D possibly TRBD1 on 5 matching bases. The V end was cut by 7 bases, the J end by 6 bases, with 15 bases between. CDR1 is MNHEY, CDR2 SVGAGI, per germline. This CDR3 has 13 residues. CDR3 sequence reads: CASTQTGVDGYTF. For the CDR3, the DNA is TGTGCCAGCACCCAAACGGGGGTTGATGGCTACACCTTC.

The chain uses TRBV9 and TRBJ2-2, with TRBD1 matching 9 bases. The CDR3 loop spans 15 amino acids. Germline lookup yields CDR1 SGDLS and CDR2 YYNGEE. V lost 4 bases and J lost 4; bases outside the gene matches: 5. In DNA form, the CDR3 reads TGTGCCAGCAGCCTAAGACAGGGGGGCACCGGGGAGCTGTTTTTT. Translating it yields CASSLRQGGTGELFF.

The V call is TRBV27, the J call TRBJ1-1; 8 bases are shared with TRBD1. The CDR3 is 14 residues long. CDR1 MNHEY and CDR2 SMNVEV come from the germline V gene (reference sequence). The J segment lost 7 bases and the V segment lost 5 bases, leaving 9 bases of the junction unmatched. CDR3 sequence: CASSTSAGTGEAFF. The CDR3 DNA is TGTGCCAGCAGTACTTCCGCCGGGACAGGTGAAGCTTTCTTT.

The rearrangement links TRBV29-1 to TRBJ2-1; D is possibly TRBD1 (6 bases). With 3 bases removed from V and 6 bases from J, the gap between germline ends came to 15 bases. Germline V gives CDR1 SQVTM, CDR2 ANQGSEA. CDR3 length equals 14 residues. CDR3 bases: TGCAGCGTTGAGGTTAAGCGAGGGGGCAATGAGCAGTTCTTC. Amino acids: CSVEVKRGGNEQFF.

This chain joins TRBV5-1 and TRBJ2-3; TRBD2 might be the D (6 bases). Trimming took off 0 bases at V and 4 bases at J, with 12 bases between the two ends. The CDR3 consists of 15 residues. CDR1 and CDR2 (germline): SGHRS, YFSETQ. This chain's CDR3 is CASSLVWERADTQYF. In DNA, the CDR3 is TGCGCCAGCAGCTTGGTCTGGGAGCGGGCAGATACGCAGTATTTT.

The chain uses TRBV9 and TRBJ2-7, with 8 bases fitting TRBD2. V shed 0 bases and J 2 bases; nucleotides not matched to a gene: 4. Germline assignment: CDR1 SGDLS and CDR2 YYNGEE. This CDR3 has 15 amino acids. Written as DNA, the CDR3 is TGTGCCAGCAGCGTAGGTGCGGGGGGCACCTACGAGCAGTACTTC. Residues: CASSVGAGGTYEQYF.

There are a few counts of this clone. This chain uses TRBV27 with TRBJ1-2; 10 bases fit TRBD1. This CDR3 has 14 amino acids. J was trimmed by 8 bases and V by 6 bases; bases with no gene match: 9. CDR1 and CDR2 (germline): MNHEY, SMNVEV (reference sequence). The CDR3 sequence: CASRLTGGAEGYTF. The CDR3 DNA sequence: TGTGCCAGCAGACTGACAGGGGGCGCAGAGGGCTACACCTTC.

This clone appeared a few times. The same CDR3 also results from other DNA sequences found in this sample. The V and J genes are TRBV19 and TRBJ1-5; 8 bases are shared with TRBD1. V gave up 5 bases and J gave up 2 bases; unmatched junction bases: 8. Germline values: CDR1 LNHDA, CDR2 SQIVND (reference sequence). This CDR3 contains 16 residues. The CDR3 DNA reads TGTGCCAGTAGTCCACGGACAGGGACGGGCAATCAGCCCCAGCATTTT. It translates to CASSPRTGTGNQPQHF. Together with reference TRBV19 and TRBJ1-5, the CDR3 gives the full variable domain: DGGITQSPKYLFRKEGQNVTLSCEQNLNHDAMYWYRQDPGQGLRLIYYSQIVNDFQKGDIAEGYSVSREKKESFPLTVTSAQKNPTAFYLCASSPRTGTGNQPQHFGDGTRLSIL.

This chain links TRBV13 with TRBJ2-7; perhaps D is TRBD1 or TRBD2 (5 bases each). The CDR3 has 15 residues. V lost 5 bases to trimming and J lost 2 bases, with 16 bases between them. Germline values: CDR1 PRHDT, CDR2 FYEKMQ (reference sequence). CDR3 amino acids: CASSLLGEGTYEQYF. The DNA of the CDR3 is TGTGCCAGCAGCCTTCTTGGCGAGGGGACCTACGAGCAGTACTTC.

This clone occurred a few times. V usage is TRBV13 and J usage is TRBJ2-1, with D unresolved. Germline CDR1 reads PRHDT; CDR2 reads FYEKMQ (reference sequence). V lost 3 bases to trimming and J lost 5 bases, with 11 bases between them. CDR3 length: 14 residues. The CDR3 sequence is CASSFVLVDNEQFF. The DNA for the CDR3 is TGTGCCAGCAGCTTTGTACTGGTGGACAATGAGCAGTTCTTC.

The CDR3 loop reads CASSGLGPLYEQYF. The CDR3 DNA is TGTGCCAGCAGTGGGTTGGGACCCTTATACGAGCAGTACTTC. The chain combines TRBV27 with TRBJ2-7; TRBD1 or TRBD2 may be the D gene (5 bases each). V shed 5 bases and J shed 4 bases, with 15 bases lying between them. There are 14 residues in the CDR3. CDR1 is MNHEY, CDR2 SMNVEV, per germline (reference sequence).

V gene TRBV27 combines with J gene TRBJ2-5; 8 bases line up with TRBD1. The junction had 1 base not matched to a gene; V was cut back by 6 bases and J by 4 bases. The CDR3 runs to 12 residues. Germline V CDR1 and CDR2: MNHEY, SMNVEV (reference sequence). The DNA for the CDR3 is TGTGCCAGCAGAGACAGGGGAGAGACCCAGTACTTC. Translated, it gives CASRDRGETQYF.

The chain links TRBV10-3 to TRBJ1-3; D not resolved. This CDR3 region has 13 residues. Trimming took off 9 bases at V and 0 bases at J, with 9 bases between the two ends. The germline gives CDR1 ENHRY, CDR2 SYGVKD. The CDR3 is CAIGANSGNTIYF. The CDR3 nucleotides are TGTGCCATAGGAGCTAACTCTGGAAACACCATATATTTT.

CDR3 sequence (DNA): TGTGCCAGCAGCGTAGTTGGTAGTTCGGTTACGCAGTATTTT. This sequence encodes CASSVVGSSVTQYF. The chain couples TRBV9 to TRBJ2-3; no clear D gene. CDR1 and CDR2 (germline): SGDLS, YYNGEE. This CDR3 spans 14 amino acids. Trimming left V 0 bases short and J 8 bases short, with 13 bases between.

This clone was counted only a few times. The chain carries TRBV7-8 and TRBJ2-7, with D uncertain. CDR3 size: 15 residues. The ends were cut back, 5 bases at V and 3 bases at J, with 17 bases in the middle. Germline V lookup: CDR1 SGHVS, CDR2 FQNEAQ. The CDR3 here is CASSDPPALVYEQYF. Written as DNA, the CDR3 is TGTGCCAGCAGCGACCCGCCAGCCTTAGTCTACGAGCAGTACTTC.

The chain recombines TRBV19 with TRBJ2-7, with 11 bases that match TRBD1. CDR1 is LNHDA, CDR2 SQIVND, per germline (reference sequence). The CDR3 has 14 residues. The ends lost 3 bases at V and 2 bases at J; junction bases unmatched: 0. CDR3 loop: CASSMDRGPYEQYF. The CDR3 nucleotides read TGTGCCAGTAGTATGGACAGGGGGCCCTACGAGCAGTACTTC.

The chain has TRBV5-1 and TRBJ1-2; D not certain. Germline V gives CDR1 SGHRS, CDR2 YFSETQ. The CDR3 sequence is 14 residues long. Trimming pared 4 bases from V and 6 bases from J, leaving 16 bases between. The CDR3 spells CASSPSPPRDGYTF. CDR3 in DNA: TGCGCCAGCAGCCCCTCCCCACCGAGGGATGGCTACACCTTC.

This sequence joins TRBV11-2 and TRBJ2-1; TRBD1 or TRBD2 may be the D gene (5 bases each). The germline V and J ends were trimmed by 1 base and 8 bases, with 9 bases remaining between them. The CDR3 length is 13 residues. Germline lookup yields CDR1 SGHAT and CDR2 FQNNGV. The chain's CDR3 is CASSLGGFDEQFF. In DNA form, the CDR3 reads TGTGCCAGCAGCTTAGGGGGGTTCGATGAGCAGTTCTTC.

This chain links TRBV13 with TRBJ1-4; 10 bases fit TRBD1. The CDR3 is 16 residues long. CDR1 and CDR2 from the germline V gene are PRHDT and FYEKMQ (reference sequence). V lost 4 bases and J lost 5; bases outside the gene matches: 7. Here the CDR3 reads CASSSSPGQGNEKLFF. Here the CDR3 DNA reads TGTGCCAGCAGCTCTTCTCCGGGACAGGGGAATGAAAAACTGTTTTTT.

This chain joins TRBV27 and TRBJ1-6; no clear D gene. Germline CDR1 reads MNHEY; CDR2 reads SMNVEV (reference sequence). The CDR3 is 13 amino acids. Trimming removed 5 bases at V and 5 bases at J, with 7 bases between. The CDR3 spells CASSPAHNSPLHF. In nucleotides, the CDR3 is TGTGCCAGCAGTCCCGCCCATAATTCACCCCTCCACTTT.

This clone was observed once. The sample carries other DNA sequences with the same CDR3. The V gene is TRBV6-1, the J gene TRBJ2-7; D gene unclear. The CDR3 spans 12 residues. CDR1 MNHNS and CDR2 SASEGT come from the germline V gene. V shed 2 bases and J shed 0 bases, with 2 bases lying between them. This chain's CDR3 is CASSESSYEQYF. The CDR3 DNA sequence: TGTGCCAGCAGTGAATCCTCCTACGAGCAGTACTTC.